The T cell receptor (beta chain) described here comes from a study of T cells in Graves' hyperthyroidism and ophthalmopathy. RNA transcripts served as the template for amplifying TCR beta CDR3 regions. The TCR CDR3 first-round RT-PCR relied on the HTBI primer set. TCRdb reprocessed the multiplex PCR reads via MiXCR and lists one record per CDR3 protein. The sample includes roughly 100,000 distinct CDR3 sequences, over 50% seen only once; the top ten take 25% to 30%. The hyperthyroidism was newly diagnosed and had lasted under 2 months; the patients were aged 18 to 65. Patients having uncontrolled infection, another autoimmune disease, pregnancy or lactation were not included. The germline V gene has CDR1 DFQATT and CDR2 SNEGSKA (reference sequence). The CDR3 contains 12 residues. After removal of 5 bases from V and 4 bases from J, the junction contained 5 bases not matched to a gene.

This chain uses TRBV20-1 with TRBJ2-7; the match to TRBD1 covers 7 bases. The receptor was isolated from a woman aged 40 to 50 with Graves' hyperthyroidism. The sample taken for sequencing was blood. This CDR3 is CSAPGQTYEQYF. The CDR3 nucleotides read TGCAGTGCTCCGGGACAGACATACGAGCAGTACTTC.